Following are 16 T cell receptor beta chains from one sample sequenced in a study of T-cell memory formation after mild COVID-19. TCRdb re-called the 5' RACE reads with MiXCR, one entry per CDR3 protein. This sample carries 80,000 to 95,000 distinct CDR3 sequences, roughly 25% of them seen once, and the ten largest clones take approximately 45%. The sample taken for sequencing was PBMCs or a T cell subset sorted from them (not recorded which). These receptors were taken from a man between 18 and 29 years old who had mild COVID-19 (a few samples of this study predate the infection). Cell type and time point are not known.

J is TRBJ2-7 and V is TRBV27, with 9 bases lining up with TRBD1. In germline, CDR1 is MNHEY, CDR2 SMNVEV (reference sequence). The CDR3 is 14 residues long. The J segment lost 6 bases and the V segment lost 4 bases, leaving 7 bases of the junction unmatched. The CDR3 spells CASSSSGTGSEQYF. The DNA of the CDR3 is TGTGCCAGCAGTTCATCCGGGACAGGGAGCGAGCAGTACTTC.

The rearrangement links TRBV5-6 to TRBJ1-1; D is undetermined. Germline assignment: CDR1 SGHDT and CDR2 YYEEEE. The CDR3 contains 20 residues. V lost 1 base and J 0 bases, leaving 25 bases between the germline ends. CDR3 loop: CASSLNGMGRRWFMNTEAFF. CDR3 nucleotide sequence: TGTGCCAGCAGCTTGAACGGGATGGGCAGAAGATGGTTCATGAACACTGAAGCTTTCTTT.

V gene TRBV5-5 combines with J gene TRBJ1-1; D unclear. V dropped 0 bases and J dropped 7 bases, with 7 bases sitting between them. From germline, CDR1 is SGHKS and CDR2 YYEKEE (reference sequence). The CDR3 sequence is 12 residues long. The CDR3 coding sequence is TGTGCCAGCAGCTTGGCGTGGAATGAAGCTTTCTTT. This gives the protein CASSLAWNEAFF.

This sequence joins TRBV9 and TRBJ2-5; 7 positions match TRBD1. This CDR3 comprises 14 residues. With 4 bases clipped from V and 5 bases from J, the junction kept 8 bases outside the gene matches. Germline V CDR1 and CDR2: SGDLS, YYNGEE. In nucleotides, the CDR3 is TGTGCCAGCAGCAAGAACAGGGGTGGGGAGACCCAGTACTTC. This gives the protein CASSKNRGGETQYF.

J is TRBJ2-7 and V is TRBV19; D ambiguous. CDR1 and CDR2 (germline): LNHDA, SQIVND (reference sequence). V dropped 3 bases and J dropped 0 bases, with 9 bases sitting between them. The length of the CDR3 is 14 residues. Here the CDR3 reads CASSITGSSYEQYF. In DNA form, the CDR3 reads TGTGCCAGTAGTATTACCGGTAGCTCCTACGAGCAGTACTTC.

The rearrangement links TRBV7-2 to TRBJ1-6; maybe TRBD1 (5 bases). CDR3 length: 18 amino acids. Trimming removed 4 bases from V and 0 bases from J, with 16 bases in between. The germline V gene has CDR1 SGHTA and CDR2 FQGNSA. CDR3 bases: TGTGCCAGCAGCTCCCAAGGGACCCTGAGCTCCTATAATTCACCCCTCCACTTT. Amino acids: CASSSQGTLSSYNSPLHF.

The chain links TRBV6-1 to TRBJ1-1; the D is unclear. Trimming left V 2 bases short and J 7 bases short, with 8 bases between. This CDR3 spans 12 amino acids. Germline CDR1 and CDR2: MNHNS and SASEGT. CDR3 sequence reads: CASSESTGEAFF. The CDR3, as DNA: TGTGCCAGCAGTGAATCCACCGGTGAAGCTTTCTTT.

CDR3 region: CASSVADRVIGDDEKLFF. CDR3 nucleotide sequence: TGTGCCAGCAGCGTAGCGGACAGGGTCATCGGCGATGATGAAAAACTGTTTTTT. The V call is TRBV9, the J call TRBJ1-4; 8 bases line up with TRBD1. Losses at the gene ends were 0 bases for V and 6 bases for J; bases not matched to a gene: 13. The germline V gene has CDR1 SGDLS and CDR2 YYNGEE. The CDR3 length is 18 residues.

The chain combines TRBV5-1 with TRBJ2-2; D assignment may be TRBD1 or TRBD2 (6 bases each). Germline assignment: CDR1 SGHRS and CDR2 YFSETQ. V was cut by 3 bases and J by 0 bases, with 15 bases left in between. This CDR3 region has 17 residues. The DNA of the CDR3 is TGCGCCAGCAGCTCTAGTCGGGGGCCCGCGAACACCGGGGAGCTGTTTTTT. This encodes CASSSSRGPANTGELFF.

This clonotype was seen a handful of times. The CDR3 nucleotides are TGTGCCAGCAGCTCAGTCACTAGGGCGAGCACAGATACGCAGTATTTT. Amino acids: CASSSVTRASTDTQYF. V is TRBV7-6 and J is TRBJ2-3, with D tentatively TRBD2 (5 bases). V gave up 4 bases and J gave up 0 bases, with 14 bases separating them. Germline CDR1 and CDR2: SGHVS and FNYEAQ. The length of the CDR3 is 16 residues.

This sequence joins TRBV11-2 and TRBJ2-2; D ambiguous. Looked up from germline, CDR1 is SGHAT and CDR2 is FQNNGV. Deletions cut 2 bases from V and 10 bases from J, with 5 bases between. The length of the CDR3 is 11 residues. For the CDR3, the DNA is TGTGCCAGCAGCTTAATCGAGGAGCTGTTTTTT. Its protein product is CASSLIEELFF.

This clonotype was counted between two and nine times. The chain couples TRBV5-8 to TRBJ2-5; 9 bases match TRBD1. The CDR3 is 15 amino acids. V trimming: 5 bases; J trimming: 3 bases; junction bases outside the gene matches: 8. Germline V gene data show CDR1 as SGHTS and CDR2 as YDEGEE. This CDR3 is CASRPKQGAKETQYF. In nucleotides, the CDR3 is TGTGCCAGCAGGCCTAAACAGGGGGCCAAAGAGACCCAGTACTTC.

This chain joins TRBV2 and TRBJ2-2; D is possibly TRBD2 (6 bases). V gave up 3 bases and J gave up 5 bases, with 7 bases separating them. The V gene's germline CDR1 is SNHLY and CDR2 FYNNEI. This CDR3 comprises 13 residues. The DNA of the CDR3 is TGTGCCAGCAGTGATGGAGGGACCGGGGAGCTGTTTTTT. This encodes CASSDGGTGELFF.

This clonotype has only a few counts. DNA for the CDR3: TGCAGTGCTAGAGATCACCTAGCGGGGGTCTACGCCTACGAGCAGTACTTC. Its translation: CSARDHLAGVYAYEQYF. This chain uses TRBV20-1 with TRBJ2-7; TRBD2 matches at 10 bases. The germline V gene has CDR1 DFQATT and CDR2 SNEGSKA (reference sequence). The CDR3 extends over 17 amino acids. Trimming at V came to 0 bases and at J to 2 bases, leaving 10 bases not matched to a gene.

The rearrangement joins TRBV4-1 to TRBJ2-3, with D hard to call. Deletions cut 0 bases from V and 2 bases from J, with 9 bases between. CDR1 is MGHRA and CDR2 is YSYEKL in the germline V gene. The CDR3 runs to 15 residues. The CDR3 region is CASSQEVYNTDTQYF. CDR3 coding DNA: TGCGCCAGCAGCCAAGAAGTCTACAACACAGATACGCAGTATTTT.

This chain uses TRBV6-2 or TRBV6-3 with TRBJ2-2; D is perhaps TRBD2 (5 bases). V was clipped by 7 bases and J by 1 base, with 16 bases between them. CDR3 size: 16 residues. Germline CDR1 and CDR2: MNHEY and SVGEGT. The CDR3 region has the DNA TGTGCCAGCACCAACGGGATAGCAGAGAACACCGGGGAGCTGTTTTTT. This codes for CASTNGIAENTGELFF.